The clone carrying this T cell receptor beta chain has just one count. This CDR3 contains 18 residues. The data were taken from a study of T cell responses to AZD1222 COVID-19 vaccine. Libraries were prepared by immunoSEQ multiplex PCR; TCRdb keeps only in-frame clonotypes and omits some of them. The table lists some 150,000 clones, approximately 90% of them singletons, with approximately 1.8% in the top ten. This material consisted of peripheral blood, taken on day 0 of AZD1222 vaccination. This clonotype was obtained from an adult in good health. The V and J genes are TRBV12-1 and TRBJ1-2; whether TRBD1, the table's D call, matches the DNA was not checked. TRBV12-1 is a documented pseudogene. Here the CDR3 reads CASSFASVGRDRAYGYTF. DNA of the CDR3: TGTGCCAGCAGCTTTGCGAGTGTCGGTCGGGACAGGGCCTATGGCTACACCTTC.